The clone carrying this T cell receptor (beta chain) has a count of ten or more. Its cognate antigen is unknown. This record belongs to a study of regulatory T cells in long-lasting Graves disease. V lost 6 bases, J lost 2 bases, and 19 bases lay in between. The CDR3 is made up of 16 amino acids. Libraries of TCR beta came from iRepertoire HTBI primers plus Arm-PCR of CDR3 regions. In the original processing: Identification yielded 62 TRBV and more than 12 TRBJ segments across samples. TCRdb ran MiXCR on the multiplex PCR reads and lists one entry per CDR3 protein. None of the V and J calls come from the authors' own analysis; TCRdb made them. The table records 420,000 or so distinct CDR3 sequences, about a quarter of them present only once. Time point here: persistent/refractory GD, antithyroid drugs over 5 years with positive TRAb. TCR sequences were obtained from RNA taken from PBMCs. Clinicians diagnosed Graves' disease using American Thyroid Association guidelines.

Notes on the study in general: The researchers studied only peripheral blood, not thyroid tissue. There was favoring of TRBV28, TRBJ1-2 and TRBJ2-5 in persistent disease.

The sequence was obtained from a female donor with Graves disease. The material sequenced was peripheral blood mononuclear cells (PBMCs), taken when the disease was refractory, from a patient treated with antithyroid drugs. The chain couples TRBV12-3 or TRBV12-4 to TRBJ2-5, with D perhaps TRBD2 (6 bases). This chain's CDR3 is CASRTTTGTHQETQYF. CDR3 sequence (DNA): TGTGCCAGCAGGACAACGACCGGGACTCATCAAGAGACCCAGTACTTC.